This T cell receptor (beta chain) was recorded in a study of blood T cell dynamics during melanoma immunotherapy. Overall study: Standard first-line treatment here was pembrolizumab or nivolumab plus ipilimumab in metastatic melanoma. General study findings and limits: Unlike progressors, later disease-control patients had W3 repertoires gaining clonality or diversity.

The germline gives CDR1 LGHNA, CDR2 YNFKEQ. V was trimmed by 1 base and J by 3 bases, leaving 7 bases between them. The CDR3 covers 13 residues. The assay was immunoSEQ multiplex PCR, and TCRdb's table has in-frame clones only and misses some. The table lists some 10,000 clones, 80% to 90% of them singletons. The sample holds a few counts of this clone. Its antigen is undetermined. Time point noted: pre-treatment baseline. Sampling occurred pretreatment (T0) and at week 3 (W3), after cycle one of checkpoint blockade. This receptor was taken from a human donor with melanoma. The rearrangement joins TRBV4-2 to TRBJ2-7; D not resolved. Sequencing was performed on blood, taken from a patient treated with checkpoint blockade. CDR3 DNA sequence: TGTGCCAGCAGCCAAGGAGGCGGCTACGAGCAGTACTTC. Its protein is CASSQGGGYEQYF.